A selection of T cell receptor beta chains follows, all from one sample in a study of Graves' ophthalmopathy and Graves' hyperthyroidism. TCRdb re-called the multiplex PCR reads with MiXCR, one entry per CDR3 protein. The data show 350,000 or so distinct CDR3 sequences, about a sixth seen once. Sequencing used peripheral blood. The receptors come from an adult man with Graves' ophthalmopathy. Both conserved end residues are trimmed from each CDR3. The size entry is marked missing in some rows and otherwise reads once, few, many or a size class.

abundance	v_gene	j_gene	len	CDR3aa
.	TRBV28	TRBJ2-7	13	ASSSASGRQREQY
many	TRBV6-5	TRBJ1-2	11	ASRGGTAGYNT
many	TRBV9	TRBJ1-6	11	ASSVGDLAPLH
many	TRBV11-2	TRBJ1-2	15	ASSTDLRDGYVYGYT
many	TRBV6-1	TRBJ1-2	12	ASRHTTGHYGYT
once	TRBV6-2/TRBV6-3	TRBJ2-7	12	ASSYFLAGNEQY
few	TRBV20-1	TRBJ1-1	10	SPGQGNTEAF
many	TRBV28	TRBJ1-1	14	ASSSPSDRGKPEAF
many	TRBV7-2	TRBJ1-2	11	ASSLALYGGYT
.	TRBV11-2	TRBJ2-2	17	ASSLGIKLAGGPGGELF
many	TRBV6-5	TRBJ2-7	13	ASSYGDRIGNEQY
many	TRBV19	TRBJ1-5	8	ASGHQPQH
.	TRBV19	TRBJ1-2	10	ASSITGYGYT
many	TRBV12-3/TRBV12-4	TRBJ1-5	13	ASSLGGGSNQPQH
many	TRBV29-1	TRBJ1-1	11	SVPGLGNTEAF
many	TRBV12-3/TRBV12-4	TRBJ1-2	17	ASSLNPRTGGSGNYGYT
many	TRBV7-2	TRBJ2-4	12	ASSLQGAGDIQY
.	TRBV4-2	TRBJ2-5	10	ASSQPSETQY
many	TRBV29-1	TRBJ1-1	10	SVELSGDQAF
many	TRBV29-1	TRBJ2-5	11	SVGQGMRETQY
many	TRBV7-3	TRBJ2-2	14	ASSLYSAANTGELF
many	TRBV19	TRBJ2-7	10	ASSSVGFEQY
many	TRBV29-1	TRBJ1-2	11	SEQGTGVGGYT
many	TRBV12-3/TRBV12-4	TRBJ2-7	16	ASSTYGTSGGKTYEQY
.	TRBV11-2	TRBJ1-1	14	ASTSLARGSHTEAF
many	TRBV27	TRBJ1-5	13	ASSLSRYSNQPQH
many	TRBV9	TRBJ2-7	12	ASSGRTGSYEQY
many	TRBV6-2/TRBV6-3	TRBJ2-2	13	ATGGIRGRSGELF
many	TRBV24-1	TRBJ2-2	13	ATSDAGARTGELF
many	TRBV2	TRBJ2-7	12	ASSAGQTSYEQY
many	TRBV6-5	TRBJ1-5	12	ASSYGGVGQPQH
many	TRBV10-3	TRBJ2-7	11	ATFGDRVYEQY
many	TRBV5-1	TRBJ1-1	12	ASSLPDPGTEAF
many	TRBV28	TRBJ1-1	13	ASFGQGGGDTEAF
many	TRBV6-2/TRBV6-3	TRBJ1-1	15	ASSYSSLEGVNTEAF
many	TRBV6-1	TRBJ1-3	12	ASSLQGGGNTIY
many	TRBV6-1	TRBJ1-1	12	ASRTGTAGTEAF
many	TRBV2	TRBJ2-1	10	ASSAEGWVQF
many	TRBV6-1	TRBJ1-5	12	ASSEEYSNQPQH
many	TRBV15	TRBJ1-2	15	ATSRDSIGTSNYGYT
many	TRBV6-5	TRBJ1-3	18	ASSYFSPGQEPLDGNTIY
many	TRBV5-1	TRBJ1-6	13	ASSITGSTDSPLH
.	TRBV5-6	TRBJ2-2	13	ASSPGGSYTGELF
many	TRBV28	TRBJ2-7	11	ASSLLNSYEQY
many	TRBV6-2/TRBV6-3	TRBJ2-5	10	ASSYTDGTQY
many	TRBV5-1	TRBJ2-2	15	ASSLRTSGRATGELF
many	TRBV7-2	TRBJ2-4	12	ASSSGTGESIQY
many	TRBV18	TRBJ1-2	10	ASSDNLYGYT
many	TRBV5-1	TRBJ1-2	12	ASSLQGEIYGYT
many	TRBV6-5	TRBJ2-5	11	ASSRTDQETQY
many	TRBV7-9	TRBJ2-5	13	ASSLAVGHQETQY
many	TRBV4-1	TRBJ2-7	12	ASSQVAGPYEQY
.	TRBV2	TRBJ1-1	12	ASGRDRGNTEAF
many	TRBV11-1	TRBJ2-7	13	ASSLGKDTGYEQY
many	TRBV5-1	TRBJ1-1	12	ASRPATANTEAF
many	TRBV6-5	TRBJ1-2	14	ASSLGGRTSVYGYT
many	TRBV5-1	TRBJ1-2	11	ASSTGQGNGYT
many	TRBV6-5	TRBJ2-5	15	ASRTGRGLRNQETQY
many	TRBV30	TRBJ1-5	10	AWAPRGQPQH